Following are 31 T cell receptor beta chains from one sample sequenced in a study of naive and memory T cell subsets (dated by TCRdb to about 2017). Read against the paper, the sample's treatment or condition label means: skin biopsy from PPD injection site in Mantoux-positive individual. A robust, sensitive protocol for the amplification, sequencing and analysis of TCRs was described in the study, in which 3' ligation of a UMI-containing oligonucleotide to TCR cDNA was used. Libraries were built with UMI-ligation and nested PCR. The listed sequencing device is Illumina MiSeq. Four rounds of PCR, run with the SP2 primer together with nested alpha and beta constant region primers, were used to amplify the ligated cDNA. The public reads were reprocessed in TCRdb via fastp at Q25 and MiXCR, keeping in-frame beta chains. Rows are combined by CDR3 protein, so each entry shows the most common genes and DNA. The sample data list tens of thousands of distinct CDR3 sequences, and under 8.5% of these were observed just once. Approximately 3.3% of the sample is in the top ten clones.

The source material was skin, sampled from a tuberculin skin test site. These receptors all stem from an adult in good health.

In its sample, this clonotype was seen many times. The chain recombines TRBV29-1 with TRBJ2-3; possibly TRBD2 for D (6 bases). Germline V lookup: CDR1 SQVTM, CDR2 ANQGSEA. V was cut by 3 bases and J by 2 bases, with 9 bases left in between. This CDR3 region has 13 residues. CDR3 amino acids: CSVEGDSTDTQYF. The DNA for the CDR3 is TGCAGCGTTGAGGGGGACTCCACAGATACGCAGTATTTT.

The sample holds a few counts of this clonotype. The rearrangement uses TRBV6-6 and TRBJ1-2, with D maybe TRBD1 (5 bases). V was shortened by 2 bases and J by 4 bases, with 14 bases between the two germline ends. Germline V gene sequence: CDR1 MNHNY, CDR2 SVGAGI (reference sequence). The CDR3 spans 15 residues. The CDR3 DNA reads TGTGCCAGCAGTTACGCTCTCGGGGGTTCCTATGGCTACACCTTC. Translated: CASSYALGGSYGYTF.

This clonotype occurred many times. The chain joins TRBV19 to TRBJ1-2, with D possibly matching TRBD1 (6 bases). Germline V gene lookup returns CDR1 LNHDA and CDR2 SQIVND (reference sequence). V was trimmed by 5 bases and J by 4 bases, leaving 8 bases between them. The CDR3 loop spans 12 amino acids. The CDR3 nucleotides read TGTGCCAGTAGTGAACAGGGCTATGGCTACACCTTC. The encoded protein is CASSEQGYGYTF.

This clonotype was counted between two and nine times. The rearrangement joins TRBV4-2 to TRBJ1-6, with D unresolved. V shed 4 bases and J shed 0 bases, with 16 bases lying between them. This CDR3 is 18 amino acids long. Looked up from germline, CDR1 is LGHNA and CDR2 is YNFKEQ. The CDR3 region has the DNA TGTGCCAGCAGCCTGGAAGTAAGGGAGAGCTCCTATAATTCACCCCTCCACTTT. As protein: CASSLEVRESSYNSPLHF.

In its sample, this clonotype was seen many times. The chain uses TRBV5-6 and TRBJ2-1; D unclear. Germline CDR1 reads SGHDT; CDR2 reads YYEEEE. CDR3 length equals 12 residues. Trimming took off 0 bases at V and 6 bases at J, with 4 bases between the two ends. The CDR3: CASSLGANEQFF. DNA of the CDR3: TGTGCCAGCAGCTTGGGGGCCAATGAGCAGTTCTTC.

This clonotype was counted a single time. This may arise from a read error, as a much more abundant clone is one base away. J is TRBJ2-2 and V is TRBV29-1; TRBD2 matches 12 bases. Germline-derived CDR1 and CDR2 are SQVTM and ANQGSEA. This CDR3 has 17 amino acids. The CDR3 is CSVARLAGDSADGDLFF. CDR3 coding DNA: TGCAGCGTTGCTAGACTAGCGGGGGACTCGGCGGACGGGGACCTGTTTTTT.

The sample holds a few counts of this clonotype. This chain joins TRBV27 and TRBJ1-2; a weak D match, TRBD1 (6 bases). CDR3 size: 14 residues. Germline CDR1 is MNHEY and CDR2 is SMNVEV (reference sequence). V was cut by 6 bases and J by 2 bases, with 13 bases left in between. Here the CDR3 reads CASRSGTNNYGYTF. The CDR3 bases are TGTGCCAGCAGAAGCGGGACAAACAACTATGGCTACACCTTC.

This clonotype was seen many times. V is TRBV20-1 and J is TRBJ2-7; 9 bases match TRBD1. This CDR3 is built from 15 residues. The V and J ends lost 3 bases and 5 bases, in that order; junction bases with no gene match: 11. Per germline, CDR1 DFQATT and CDR2 SNEGSKA (reference sequence). In nucleotides, the CDR3 is TGCAGTGCTAGGTCGGTCGGGGACAGGGAGGACGAGCAGTACTTC. Amino acid sequence: CSARSVGDREDEQYF.

This clonotype was seen many times. This sequence joins TRBV2 and TRBJ1-2; D call uncertain. CDR1 is SNHLY and CDR2 is FYNNEI in the germline V gene. CDR3 length: 11 amino acids. V lost 5 bases, J lost 2 bases, and 3 bases lay in between. CDR3 nucleotide sequence: TGTGCCAGCAGTTACAACTATGGCTACACCTTC. Encoded protein: CASSYNYGYTF.

This clonotype was recorded many times. The chain links TRBV23-1 to TRBJ2-7; D is undetermined. TRBV23-1 is an open reading frame whose function is uncertain. This CDR3 region has 9 residues. Here the CDR3 DNA reads TGCGCCAGCAGTCAATCGGTGCTTGTC. This translates into CASSQSVLV.

This chain connects TRBV5-6 to TRBJ2-1; weak D call: TRBD2 (5 bases). Looked up from germline, CDR1 is SGHDT and CDR2 is YYEEEE. CDR3 length equals 16 residues. Trimming stripped 1 base from V and 3 bases from J, with 14 bases between. CDR3 DNA: TGTGCCAGCAGCTTGAACGGGGTAGACCGCTACAATGAGCAGTTCTTC. It translates to CASSLNGVDRYNEQFF.

This clonotype was observed at least ten times. This rearrangement joins TRBV6-2 or TRBV6-3 to TRBJ2-1; possibly TRBD2 for D (5 bases). The CDR3 is 14 amino acids. V dropped 6 bases and J dropped 3 bases, with 12 bases sitting between them. Germline loops: CDR1 MNHEY, CDR2 SVGEGT. CDR3 nucleotide sequence: TGTGCCAGCAGACCCAACGGGGACTACAATGAGCAGTTCTTC. Translated, it gives CASRPNGDYNEQFF.

The sample holds many counts of this clonotype. V is TRBV6-5 and J is TRBJ2-3, with D unresolved. Deletions cut 4 bases from V and 7 bases from J, with 15 bases between. CDR3 length: 14 residues. Looked up from germline, CDR1 is MNHEY and CDR2 is SVGAGI. CDR3 nucleotide sequence: TGTGCCAGCAGTTTATTTCTGAGAGCTCATACGCAGTATTTT. Residues: CASSLFLRAHTQYF.

This clonotype was counted many times. The V and J genes are TRBV7-8 and TRBJ2-7; D may match TRBD1 or TRBD2 (9 bases each). Germline V gives CDR1 SGHVS, CDR2 FQNEAQ. The CDR3 covers 24 residues. Trimming took off 5 bases at V and 2 bases at J, with 43 bases between the two ends. This chain's CDR3 is CASSRRMWDRERLAERSDPYEQYF. The DNA of the CDR3 is TGTGCCAGCAGCCGTCGTATGTGGGACAGGGAGAGACTAGCGGAAAGAAGCGACCCCTACGAGCAGTACTTC. Based on the CDR3 plus reference TRBV7-8 and TRBJ2-7, the full variable domain is GAGVSQSPRYKVAKRGQDVALRCDPISGHVSLFWYQQALGQGPEFLTYFQNEAQLDKSGLPSDRFFAERPEGSVSTLKIQRTQQEDSAVYLCASSRRMWDRERLAERSDPYEQYFGPGTRLTVT.

V usage is TRBV7-6 and J usage is TRBJ1-2; 10 bases are shared with TRBD1. CDR3 length: 14 residues. CDR1 SGHVS and CDR2 FNYEAQ come from the germline V gene. J gave up 6 bases and V 3 bases, and 4 bases lay outside the gene matches. CDR3 nucleotide sequence: TGTGCCAGCAGCTTGGACAGGGGGAAACATGGCTACACCTTC. Translation gives CASSLDRGKHGYTF.

This clonotype has a handful of counts. V is TRBV9 and J is TRBJ2-5, with 8 bases identical to TRBD2. V was pared by 1 base and J by 5 bases, with 7 bases of the junction left unmatched. This CDR3 has 15 amino acids. CDR1 is SGDLS and CDR2 is YYNGEE in the germline V gene. The CDR3 DNA is TGTGCCAGCAGCGTATTCCGGGGGGGCCTCGAGACCCAGTACTTC. Its translation is CASSVFRGGLETQYF.

This chain connects TRBV20-1 to TRBJ2-3; 12 bases agree with TRBD2. Unmatched junction bases numbered 7, after V lost 6 bases and J lost 6 bases. The CDR3 runs to 14 residues. Germline V gene data show CDR1 as DFQATT and CDR2 as SNEGSKA (reference sequence). CDR3 loop: CSAPLAGGIDTQYF. CDR3 sequence (DNA): TGCAGTGCACCACTAGCGGGGGGTATCGATACGCAGTATTTT.

This clonotype was recorded at least ten times. The chain carries TRBV20-1 and TRBJ2-5, with D perhaps being TRBD1 or TRBD2 (5 bases each). Germline V lookup: CDR1 DFQATT, CDR2 SNEGSKA (reference sequence). The CDR3 consists of 14 residues. V dropped 1 base and J dropped 2 bases, with 11 bases sitting between them. The CDR3 is CSARVPGGQETQYF. The CDR3 DNA is TGCAGTGCTAGAGTTCCTGGGGGACAAGAGACCCAGTACTTC.

About this clonotype: At one end, the junction sequence differs from germline, possibly due to a read error. The genes are TRBV4-1 and TRBJ2-2, with 10 bases fitting TRBD1. CDR3 size: 20 residues. CDR1 MGHRA and CDR2 YSYEKL come from the germline V gene. The CDR3 loop reads CASTQNVGTGVLLKDGELFF. DNA of the CDR3: TGCGCCAGCACCCAAAATGTAGGGACAGGGGTCCTCCTGAAGGACGGGGAGCTGTTTTTT.

This clonotype was seen many times. V gene TRBV20-1 combines with J gene TRBJ2-3, with TRBD2 matching over 9 bases. The CDR3 contains 15 residues. The V gene's germline CDR1 is DFQATT and CDR2 SNEGSKA (reference sequence). V lost 0 bases and J lost 2; bases outside the gene matches: 3. CDR3 nucleotide sequence: TGCAGTGCTAGAGAAAGCGGGGGGCTCACAGATACGCAGTATTTT. Its protein is CSARESGGLTDTQYF.

This clonotype appeared many times. The rearrangement links TRBV14 to TRBJ2-1; D is undetermined. Germline CDR1 is SGHDN and CDR2 is FVKESK. The V and J ends lost 0 bases and 7 bases respectively, with 13 bases between them. CDR3 length: 15 residues. DNA of the CDR3: TGTGCCAGCAGCCAAGATCGGAAGTTGGTGAATGAGCAGTTCTTC. This translates into CASSQDRKLVNEQFF.

This clonotype was observed at least ten times. The V call is TRBV12-3 or TRBV12-4, the J call TRBJ2-2; 7 bases map to TRBD2. Losses at the gene ends were 3 bases for V and 6 bases for J; bases not matched to a gene: 1. The CDR3 runs 13 residues. The CDR3 sequence is CASSLGGAGELFF. CDR3 nucleotide sequence: TGTGCCAGCAGTTTGGGAGGGGCCGGGGAGCTGTTTTTT.

By sample fraction, this clonotype is medium-sized. The chain has TRBV4-1 and TRBJ1-1; perhaps TRBD1 as D (6 bases). Germline CDR1 and CDR2: MGHRA and YSYEKL. The CDR3 is 15 amino acids. Trimming removed 2 bases from V and 3 bases from J, with 13 bases in between. CDR3 coding DNA: TGCGCCAGCAGCCAACTCACGGCAGGGGACACTGAAGCTTTCTTT. Translating gives CASSQLTAGDTEAFF.

The sample holds many counts of this clonotype. The chain has TRBV20-1 and TRBJ2-2; D not resolved. Looked up from germline, CDR1 is DFQATT and CDR2 is SNEGSKA (reference sequence). The CDR3 is 14 residues long. V lost 3 bases to trimming and J lost 2 bases, with 10 bases between them. As DNA, the CDR3 is TGCAGTGCTAGTCCCCAGGCCAACACCGGGGAGCTGTTTTTT. This translates into CSASPQANTGELFF.

This clonotype showed up many times. This chain links TRBV5-6 with TRBJ2-6; D unresolved. The V end was cut by 0 bases, the J end by 0 bases, with 13 bases between. CDR1 and CDR2 from the germline V gene are SGHDT and YYEEEE. CDR3 size: 18 residues. Written as DNA, the CDR3 is TGTGCCAGCAGCTTGGTTGGCGATACCCCCTCTGGGGCCAACGTCCTGACTTTC. This encodes CASSLVGDTPSGANVLTF.

V gene TRBV7-6 combines with J gene TRBJ1-5; D uncertain. This CDR3 contains 14 residues. Germline CDR1 is SGHVS and CDR2 is FNYEAQ. The V and J ends lost 1 base and 5 bases respectively, with 9 bases between them. The CDR3 DNA follows: TGTGCCAGCAGCTTAGGGGGAGGCTATCAGCCCCAGCATTTT. It codes for CASSLGGGYQPQHF.

This clonotype came up many times. The chain has TRBV18 and TRBJ1-1; TRBD1 matches at 7 bases. The CDR3 is 14 residues long. CDR1 and CDR2 (germline): KGHSH, LQKENI. Trimming took 3 bases from V and 4 from J; bases not matched to a gene: 5. In DNA, the CDR3 is TGTGCCAGCTCACCGACAGGGATGAGCACTGAAGCTTTCTTT. Translating gives CASSPTGMSTEAFF.

The rearrangement links TRBV6-2 or TRBV6-3 to TRBJ2-5; D possibly uses TRBD1 or TRBD2 (5 bases each). The V end lost 7 bases, the J end lost 1 base, and 16 bases lay between the germline ends. Germline loops: CDR1 MNHEY, CDR2 SVGEGT. The CDR3 loop spans 15 amino acids. CDR3 in amino acids: CASNSGYEGQETQYF. The CDR3 nucleotides read TGTGCCAGCAATTCAGGGTACGAGGGCCAAGAGACCCAGTACTTC.

About this clonotype itself: A much larger clonotype is one base distant, so this may be a read error. The chain joins TRBV6-1 to TRBJ2-7; TRBD2 matches at 7 bases. J was trimmed by 1 base and V by 4 bases; bases with no gene match: 7. This CDR3 has 15 amino acids. Germline V gives CDR1 MNHNS, CDR2 SASEGT. The CDR3 loop reads CASSAGERGSYEQYF. CDR3 sequence (DNA): TGTGCCAGCAGTGCCGGAGAGCGGGGTTCCTACGAGCAGTACTTC.

The chain uses TRBV7-8 and TRBJ1-2, with D perhaps matching TRBD1 (6 bases). Germline V gives CDR1 SGHVS, CDR2 FQNEAQ. The CDR3 covers 20 residues. Trimming removed 5 bases from V and 6 bases from J, with 34 bases in between. The CDR3 loop reads CASSRGGVASGFLKADGYTF. In DNA form, the CDR3 reads TGTGCCAGCAGCCGAGGGGGGGTTGCATCGGGGTTTTTGAAGGCGGATGGCTACACCTTC.

This clonotype was seen at least ten times. An end of the junction differs from the germline gene, which may be a read error. The chain is built from TRBV12-3 or TRBV12-4 and TRBJ2-7, with 7 bases aligning to TRBD1. The length of the CDR3 is 14 residues. The CDR3 reads CASSPPDRSYELYF. CDR3 in DNA: TGTGCCAGCAGTCCCCCGGACAGGTCCTACGAGCTGTACTTC.